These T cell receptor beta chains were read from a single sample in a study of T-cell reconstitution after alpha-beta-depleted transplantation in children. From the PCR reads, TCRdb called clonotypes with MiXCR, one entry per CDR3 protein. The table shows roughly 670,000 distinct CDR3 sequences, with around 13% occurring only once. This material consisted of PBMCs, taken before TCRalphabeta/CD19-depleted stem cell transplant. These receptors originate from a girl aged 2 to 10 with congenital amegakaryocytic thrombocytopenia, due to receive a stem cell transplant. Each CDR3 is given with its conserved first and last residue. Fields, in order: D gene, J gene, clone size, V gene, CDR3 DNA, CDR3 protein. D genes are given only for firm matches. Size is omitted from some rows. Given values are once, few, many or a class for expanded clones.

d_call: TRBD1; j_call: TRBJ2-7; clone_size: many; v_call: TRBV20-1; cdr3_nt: TGCAGTGCTAGAGCAGGGGGTCCCTACGAGCAGTACTTC; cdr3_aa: CSARAGGPYEQYF
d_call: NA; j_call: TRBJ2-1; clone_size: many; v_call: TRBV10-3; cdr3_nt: TGTGCCATCAGTGAGGTGAACAATGAGCAGTTCTTC; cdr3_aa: CAISEVNNEQFF
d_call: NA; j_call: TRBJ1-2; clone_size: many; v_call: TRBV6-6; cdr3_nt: TGTGCCAGCAGTTATTCAGGGGTTGGCTACACCTTC; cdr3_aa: CASSYSGVGYTF
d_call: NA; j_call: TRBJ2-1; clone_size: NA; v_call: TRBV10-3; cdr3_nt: TGTGCCATCAGTGGATGGACTTACTCGTTCTTC; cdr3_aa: CAISGWTYSFF
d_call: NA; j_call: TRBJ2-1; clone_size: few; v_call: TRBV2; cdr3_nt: TGTGCCAGCAGTGAGCGACAGTCGGAGCAGTTCTTC; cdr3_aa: CASSERQSEQFF
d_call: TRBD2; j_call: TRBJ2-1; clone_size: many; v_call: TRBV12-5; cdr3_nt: TGTGCTAGTGGTCTTAGCGGGAGGAACGATGAGCAGTTCTTC; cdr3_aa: CASGLSGRNDEQFF
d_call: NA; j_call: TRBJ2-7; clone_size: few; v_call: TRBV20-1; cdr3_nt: TGCAGTGCTAAAGAAGGCAGGGCCCTCTCCTACGAGCAGTACTTC; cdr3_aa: CSAKEGRALSYEQYF
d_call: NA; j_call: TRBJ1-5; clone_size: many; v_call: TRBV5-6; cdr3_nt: TGTGCCAGCAGCATTGGACGGCGAGGGCAGCCCCAGCATTTT; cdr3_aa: CASSIGRRGQPQHF
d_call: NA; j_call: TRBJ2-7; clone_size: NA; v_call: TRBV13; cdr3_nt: TGTGCCAGCAGCCACCAAACAAACGAGCAGTACTTC; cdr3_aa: CASSHQTNEQYF
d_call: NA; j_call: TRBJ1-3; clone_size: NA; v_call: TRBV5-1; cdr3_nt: TGCGCCAGCAGCTACAGTCGGGACCCTGGAAACACCATATATTTT; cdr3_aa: CASSYSRDPGNTIYF
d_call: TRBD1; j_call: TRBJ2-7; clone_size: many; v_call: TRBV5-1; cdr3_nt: TGCGCCAGCAGCTGGAGACAGGGAAGTTACGAGCAGTACTTC; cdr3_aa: CASSWRQGSYEQYF
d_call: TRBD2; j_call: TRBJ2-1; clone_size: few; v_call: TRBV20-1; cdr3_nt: TGCAGTGCGGCTAGCGGCTACAATGAGCAGTTCTTC; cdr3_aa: CSAASGYNEQFF
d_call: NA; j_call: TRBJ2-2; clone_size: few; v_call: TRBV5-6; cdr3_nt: TGTGCCAGCAGCTTGAAGCCAGGGGAGAACACCGGGGAGCTGTTTTTT; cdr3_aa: CASSLKPGENTGELFF
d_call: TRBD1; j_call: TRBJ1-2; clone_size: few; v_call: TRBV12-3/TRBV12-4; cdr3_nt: TGTGCCAGCAGCCCAGGGGGCAGCGACTACTATGGCTACACCTTC; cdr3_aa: CASSPGGSDYYGYTF
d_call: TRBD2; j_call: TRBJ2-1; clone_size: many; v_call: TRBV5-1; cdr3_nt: TGCGCCAGCAGCTTGGGATTATCAGCGGGACTATACAATGAGCAGTTCTTC; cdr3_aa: CASSLGLSAGLYNEQFF
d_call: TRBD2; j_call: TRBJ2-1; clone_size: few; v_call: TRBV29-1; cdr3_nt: TGCAGCGCACAAGCGGGAGGGCCCTATGAGCAGTTCTTC; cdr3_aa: CSAQAGGPYEQFF
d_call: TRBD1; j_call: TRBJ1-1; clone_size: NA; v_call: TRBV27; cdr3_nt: TGTGCCACCATGACAGGGTCTATGAACACTGAAGCTTTCTTT; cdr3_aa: CATMTGSMNTEAFF
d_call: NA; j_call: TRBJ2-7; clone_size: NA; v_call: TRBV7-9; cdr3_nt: TGTGCCAGCAGCTCGGGACTTCCCGAGCAGTACTTC; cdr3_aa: CASSSGLPEQYF
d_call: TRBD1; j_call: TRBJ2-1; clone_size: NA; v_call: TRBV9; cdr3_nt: TGTGCCAGCGGGACAGGTATCAATGAGCAGTTCTTC; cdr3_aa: CASGTGINEQFF
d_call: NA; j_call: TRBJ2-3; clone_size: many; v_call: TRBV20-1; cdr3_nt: TGCAGTGCTAGCCGAGATACGCAGTATTTT; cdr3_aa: CSASRDTQYF
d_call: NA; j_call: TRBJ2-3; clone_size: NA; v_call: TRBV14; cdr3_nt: TGTGCCAGCAGCCACAAGCGCACGGGGGCTTCTAGCACAGATACGCAGTATTTT; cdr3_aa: CASSHKRTGASSTDTQYF
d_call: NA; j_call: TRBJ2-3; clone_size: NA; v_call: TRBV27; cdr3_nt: TGTGCCAGCAGCATAACCCGGGCTTATTTATCAGCAGATACGCAGTATTTT; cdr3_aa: CASSITRAYLSADTQYF
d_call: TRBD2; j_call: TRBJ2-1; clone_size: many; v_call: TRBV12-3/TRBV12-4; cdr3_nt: TGTGCCAGCACCCTCGGGACTAGCGGGAAGGATGAGCAGTTCTTC; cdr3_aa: CASTLGTSGKDEQFF
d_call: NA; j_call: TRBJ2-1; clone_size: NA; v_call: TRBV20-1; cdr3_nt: TGCAGTGCTGCCTGGGGGGAGAAGCAGTTCTTC; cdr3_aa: CSAAWGEKQFF
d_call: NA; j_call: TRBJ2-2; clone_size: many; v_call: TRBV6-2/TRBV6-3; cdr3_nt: TGTGCCAGCAGTTATCAGACTTACACCGGGGAGCTGTTTTTT; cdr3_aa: CASSYQTYTGELFF
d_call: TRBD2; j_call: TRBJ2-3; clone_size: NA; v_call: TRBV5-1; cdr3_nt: TGCGCCAGCAGCCTAGCCTATAGCGGGAGGGCGGTGGCCGATACGCAGTATTTT; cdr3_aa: CASSLAYSGRAVADTQYF
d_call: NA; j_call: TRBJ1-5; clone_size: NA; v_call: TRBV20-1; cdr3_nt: TGCAGTGCTAGGGGCTCAGGGCGACAGCCCCAGCATTTT; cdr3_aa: CSARGSGRQPQHF
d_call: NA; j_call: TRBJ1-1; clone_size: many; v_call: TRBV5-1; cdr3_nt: TGCGCCAGCCACAACCAGGGGAACACTGAAGCTTTCTTT; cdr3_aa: CASHNQGNTEAFF
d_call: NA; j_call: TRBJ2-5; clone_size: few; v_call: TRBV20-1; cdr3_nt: TGCAGTGCTCGGACCAGGCAAGAGACCCAGTACTTC; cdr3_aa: CSARTRQETQYF
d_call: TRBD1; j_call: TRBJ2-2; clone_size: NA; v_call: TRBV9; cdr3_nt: TGTGCCAGCAGCGCACGACAGGGGAACACCGGGGAGCTGTTTTTT; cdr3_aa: CASSARQGNTGELFF
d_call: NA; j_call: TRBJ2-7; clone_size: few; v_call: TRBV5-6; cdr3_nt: TGTGCCAGCAGCGTGCCAGCGCATTCCTACGAGCAGTACTTC; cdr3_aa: CASSVPAHSYEQYF
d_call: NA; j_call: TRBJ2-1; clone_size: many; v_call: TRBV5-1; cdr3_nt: TGCGCCAGCCGGCGGGATTCCTACAATGAGCAGTTCTTC; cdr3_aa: CASRRDSYNEQFF
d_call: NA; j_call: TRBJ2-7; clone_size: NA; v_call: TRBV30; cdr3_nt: TGTGCCTGGAGTGTATCCCGCTACGAGCAGTACTTC; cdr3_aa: CAWSVSRYEQYF
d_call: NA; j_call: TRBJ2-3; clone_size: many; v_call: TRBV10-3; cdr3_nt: TGTGCCATCAGTGAGTCGGGCAACACAGATACGCAGTATTTT; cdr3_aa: CAISESGNTDTQYF
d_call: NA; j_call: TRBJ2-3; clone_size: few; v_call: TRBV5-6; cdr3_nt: TGTGCCAGCAGCTTCTATGCGAATACGCAGTATTTT; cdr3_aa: CASSFYANTQYF
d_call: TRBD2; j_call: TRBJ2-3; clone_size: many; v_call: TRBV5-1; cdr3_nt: TGCGCCAGCAGCTTACTAGCGGGATCCTATGATAGCACAGATACGCAGTATTTT; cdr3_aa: CASSLLAGSYDSTDTQYF
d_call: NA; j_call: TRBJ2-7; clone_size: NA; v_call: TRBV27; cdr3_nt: TGTGCCAGCAGGCTCCTGGCGTCAGAAGTCTCCTACGAGCAGTACTTC; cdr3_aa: CASRLLASEVSYEQYF
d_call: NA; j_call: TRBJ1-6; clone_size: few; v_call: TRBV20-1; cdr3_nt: TGCAGTGCTAGAGGGAGGGAACTTAATTCACCCCTCCACTTT; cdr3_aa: CSARGRELNSPLHF
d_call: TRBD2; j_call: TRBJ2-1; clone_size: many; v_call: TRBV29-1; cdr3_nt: TGCAGCGTTGCGACGGGAGGGGGTAATGAGCAGTTCTTC; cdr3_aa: CSVATGGGNEQFF
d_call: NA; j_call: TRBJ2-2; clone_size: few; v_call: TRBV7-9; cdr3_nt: TGTGCCAGCAGCGGCCGGACGATCACCGGGGAGCTGTTTTTT; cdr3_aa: CASSGRTITGELFF
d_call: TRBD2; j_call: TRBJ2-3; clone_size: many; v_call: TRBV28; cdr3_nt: TGTGCCAGCACCATGGGGCTAGCGGGAGATAACACAGATACGCAGTATTTT; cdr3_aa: CASTMGLAGDNTDTQYF
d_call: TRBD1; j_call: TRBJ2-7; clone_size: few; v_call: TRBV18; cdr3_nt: TGTGCCAGCTCACTGAGGACAGGGGGCCCCTACGAGCAGTACTTC; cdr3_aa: CASSLRTGGPYEQYF
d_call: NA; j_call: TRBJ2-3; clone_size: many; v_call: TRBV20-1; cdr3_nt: TGCAGTGCTAGGTCCTTAGCGGAGACTAGCACAGATACGCAGTATTTT; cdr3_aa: CSARSLAETSTDTQYF